A single sample gave rise to the 9 T cell receptor beta chains below, sequenced in a study of blood T cell repertoires in COVID-19. Sequencing was performed with immunoSEQ multiplex PCR; in TCRdb, only in-frame clones are kept and a portion is missing. Of 300,000 to 400,000 clones in the sample, 88% are singletons; the top ten hold approximately 1%. Sequencing input: PBMCs or T cells enriched from blood (not recorded which). These receptors were obtained from a woman between 25 and 40 years old with acute COVID-19.

The CDR3, as DNA: TGTGCCAGCAGCCGCGCTTGGGGAGAGCCCCAGCATTTT. The encoded protein is CASSRAWGEPQHF. This chain uses TRBV5-5 with TRBJ1-5; D call uncertain. V lost 4 bases and J lost 8, with 13 bases in between. This CDR3 spans 13 amino acids. CDR1 is SGHKS, CDR2 YYEKEE, per germline (reference sequence).

The chain uses TRBV12-3 or TRBV12-4 and TRBJ1-1; TRBD1 aligns across 8 bases. The ends lost 2 bases at V and 6 bases at J; junction bases unmatched: 2. The CDR3 sequence is 13 residues long. The CDR3 is CASSLQGAAEAFF. The CDR3 DNA sequence: TGTGCCAGCAGTTTACAGGGGGCCGCTGAAGCTTTCTTT.

The chain uses TRBV7-6 and TRBJ2-1; 10 nucleotides align to TRBD2. Per the germline V gene, CDR1 is SGHVS and CDR2 is FNYEAQ. The CDR3 length is 16 residues. V was clipped by 0 bases and J by 7 bases; unmatched bases: 6. The CDR3 is CASSLALSGGGNEQFF. DNA of the CDR3: TGTGCCAGCAGCTTAGCACTGAGCGGGGGGGGAAATGAGCAGTTCTTC.

This chain uses TRBV25-1 with TRBJ1-6, with D tentatively TRBD1 (5 bases). The V and J ends lost 2 bases and 6 bases respectively, with 20 bases between them. Germline V CDR1 and CDR2: MGHDK, SYGVNS. This CDR3 is 18 amino acids long. The chain's CDR3 is CASSERIGLAGPNSPLHF. The CDR3 coding sequence is TGTGCCAGCAGTGAACGGATTGGACTTGCGGGACCTAATTCACCCCTCCACTTT.

In nucleotides, the CDR3 is TGTGCCAGCAGTCGGTTCCGGACAGCCGGGGAGCTGTTTTTT. Its protein is CASSRFRTAGELFF. The chain joins TRBV6-5 to TRBJ2-2; D might be TRBD1 (6 bases). V was clipped by 5 bases and J by 6 bases, with 13 bases between them. This CDR3 contains 14 residues. CDR1 MNHEY and CDR2 SVGAGI come from the germline V gene.

V and J are TRBV14 and TRBJ2-7, with D possibly matching TRBD1 (6 bases). CDR1 and CDR2 (germline): SGHDN, FVKESK. V lost 4 bases to trimming and J lost 3 bases, with 19 bases between them. This CDR3 is built from 16 residues. CDR3 bases: TGTGCCAGCAGCCTAGGGGGTTCAGGAGTCAACTACGAGCAGTACTTC. It translates to CASSLGGSGVNYEQYF.

The chain combines TRBV5-1 with TRBJ1-6; weak D call: TRBD1 (6 bases). The CDR3 runs to 13 residues. Germline V lookup: CDR1 SGHRS, CDR2 YFSETQ. Between the trimmed V and J ends, which lost 9 bases and 4 bases, there was a span of 11 bases. CDR3 nucleotide sequence: TGCGCCACCTCACAGGGTTATAATTCACCCCTCCACTTT. It translates to CATSQGYNSPLHF.

The chain combines TRBV7-8 with TRBJ1-1; D may be TRBD1 (5 bases). CDR1 and CDR2 (germline): SGHVS, FQNEAQ. The CDR3 extends over 14 amino acids. Trimming pared 0 bases from V and 7 bases from J, leaving 12 bases between. DNA for the CDR3: TGTGCCAGCAGCTTAGCCTCAGGGAAGAGTGAAGCTTTCTTT. The encoded protein is CASSLASGKSEAFF.

The chain couples TRBV19 to TRBJ2-2; 8 bases agree with TRBD1. The CDR3 runs to 14 residues. The V and J ends lost 7 bases and 6 bases, in that order; junction bases with no gene match: 7. CDR1 is LNHDA, CDR2 SQIVND, per germline (reference sequence). This chain's CDR3 is CASIRQGAAGELFF. The CDR3 nucleotides read TGTGCCAGTATTCGGCAGGGGGCGGCCGGGGAGCTGTTTTTT.